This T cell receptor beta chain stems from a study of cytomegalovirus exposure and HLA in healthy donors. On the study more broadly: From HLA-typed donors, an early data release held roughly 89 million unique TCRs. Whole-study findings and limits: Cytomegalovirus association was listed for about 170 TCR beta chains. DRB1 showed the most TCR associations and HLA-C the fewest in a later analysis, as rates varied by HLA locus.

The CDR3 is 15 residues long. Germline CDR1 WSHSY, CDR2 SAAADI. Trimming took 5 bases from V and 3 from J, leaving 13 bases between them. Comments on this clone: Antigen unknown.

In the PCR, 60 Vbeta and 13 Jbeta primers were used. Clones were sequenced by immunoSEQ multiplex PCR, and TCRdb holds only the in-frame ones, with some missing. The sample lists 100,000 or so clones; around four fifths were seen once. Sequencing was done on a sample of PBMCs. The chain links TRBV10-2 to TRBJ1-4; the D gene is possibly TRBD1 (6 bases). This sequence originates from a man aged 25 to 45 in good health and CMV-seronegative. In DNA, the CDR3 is TGCGCCAGCAGTCAACAGGGAGGGCCTAATGAAAAACTGTTTTTT. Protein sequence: CASSQQGGPNEKLFF.